The 6 T cell receptor beta chains below come from one sample, sequenced in a study of CD8+ T cells in alopecia areata. Treatment meaning: oral pan-JAK inhibitor, 5-10 mg twice daily. Extracted RNA was reverse transcribed into cDNA, the sequencing template. The table came from immunoSEQ multiplex PCR; TCRdb's copy has only in-frame clones and leaves some out. The sample lists about 210,000 clones, about 57% occurring once. The specimen was CD4+ T cells sorted from blood, collected at week 4, from a patient treated with tofacitinib. The source of these receptors is a human donor with alopecia areata.

This clone was seen a handful of times. This rearrangement joins TRBV18 to TRBJ2-6; unclear D gene. The V gene lost 3 bases and the J gene lost 0 bases, with 6 bases spanning the gap. Germline V lookup: CDR1 KGHSH, CDR2 LQKENI. This CDR3 has 15 residues. CDR3 residues: CASSPGGSGANVLTF. The CDR3 nucleotides are TGTGCCAGCTCACCTGGTGGCTCTGGGGCCAACGTCCTGACTTTC.

The V gene is TRBV4-1, the J gene TRBJ2-2, with D perhaps matching TRBD1 (6 bases). Trimming removed 4 bases from V and 5 bases from J, with 17 bases in between. Germline-derived CDR1 and CDR2 are MGHRA and YSYEKL. This CDR3 spans 16 amino acids. Here the CDR3 reads CASSRQDLVGTGELFF. CDR3 nucleotides: TGCGCCAGCAGCCGACAGGACCTGGTTGGGACCGGGGAGCTGTTTTTT.

Only a few counts were recorded for this clone. This chain uses TRBV29-1 with TRBJ1-2; D not resolved. This CDR3 has 11 residues. V shed 6 bases and J shed 8 bases, with 13 bases lying between them. Germline CDR1 SQVTM, CDR2 ANQGSEA. The CDR3 reads CSVVREGGYTF. CDR3 bases: TGCAGCGTCGTAAGGGAGGGCGGCTACACCTTC.

This chain joins TRBV2 and TRBJ1-1; D remains unclear. Germline-derived CDR1 and CDR2 are SNHLY and FYNNEI. Trimming pared 8 bases from V and 4 bases from J, leaving 17 bases between. This CDR3 region has 14 residues. The CDR3 nucleotides read TGTGCCAGCCTATTAAACTCCGGTGTCACTGAAGCTTTCTTT. Its translation: CASLLNSGVTEAFF.

This clone was counted a few times. The genes are TRBV29-1 and TRBJ2-7, with D unresolved. V was cut by 0 bases and J by 2 bases, with 5 bases left in between. The length of the CDR3 is 12 residues. Germline V gene lookup returns CDR1 SQVTM and CDR2 ANQGSEA. The CDR3 sequence: CSVEDPPYEQYF. CDR3 bases: TGCAGCGTTGAAGATCCGCCCTACGAGCAGTACTTC.

The chain uses TRBV9 and TRBJ2-1; TRBD2 aligns across 10 bases. V dropped 3 bases and J dropped 4; count of bases not matched to a gene: 1. The CDR3 extends over 14 amino acids. The germline CDR1 and CDR2 sequences are SGDLS and YYNGEE. The CDR3 region has the DNA TGTGCCAGCAGCGGGACTAGCGGATACAATGAGCAGTTCTTC. This codes for CASSGTSGYNEQFF.